This section outlines one T cell receptor (beta chain) sequence together with its context. Its antigen is unidentified. The data stem from a study of T cell repertoires in cytomegalovirus infection. Turning to the study itself: Selected CMV epitopes included recently identified HLA-C-restricted ones as well as well-studied HLA-B-restricted ones. Both a matching HLA type and CMV infection were indicated by public TCR beta signatures. General study findings and limits: The cumulative frequency of public TCR beta families distinguished individuals who carried CMV together with the relevant HLA. The ex vivo response was dominated by HLA-C-restricted CMV-specific TCR beta clonotypes.

TCRdb called the reads again in MiXCR, with one record for every CDR3 protein. Among some 920,000 distinct CDR3 sequences listed, roughly 30% were seen once. The CDR3 has 14 amino acids. After removal of 3 bases from V and 6 bases from J, the junction contained 5 bases not matched to a gene. The germline V gene encodes CDR1 KGHSH and CDR2 LQKENI. This TCR derives from a human donor in good health (CMV status not recorded). Some clones in this sample may be carry-over from other donors' samples. The sample in question was cultured CD8+ T cells from PBMCs, obtained from culture after CMV antigen stimulation. This chain links TRBV18 with TRBJ1-2, with 9 positions matching TRBD1. The CDR3 DNA sequence: TGTGCCAGCTCACCCTACCGGACAGGGGATGGCTACACCTTC. It translates to CASSPYRTGDGYTF.